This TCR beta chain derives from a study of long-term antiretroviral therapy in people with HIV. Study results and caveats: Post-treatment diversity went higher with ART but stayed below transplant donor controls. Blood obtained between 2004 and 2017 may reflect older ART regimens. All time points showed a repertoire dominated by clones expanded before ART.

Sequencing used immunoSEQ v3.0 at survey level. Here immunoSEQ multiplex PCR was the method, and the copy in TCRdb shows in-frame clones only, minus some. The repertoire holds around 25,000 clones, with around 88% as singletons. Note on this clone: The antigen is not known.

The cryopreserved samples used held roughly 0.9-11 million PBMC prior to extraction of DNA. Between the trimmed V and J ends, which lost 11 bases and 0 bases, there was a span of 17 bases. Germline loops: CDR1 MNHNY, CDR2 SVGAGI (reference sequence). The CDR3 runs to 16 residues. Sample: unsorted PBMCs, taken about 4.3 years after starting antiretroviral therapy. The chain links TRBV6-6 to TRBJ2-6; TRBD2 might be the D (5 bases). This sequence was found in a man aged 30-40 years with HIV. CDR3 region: CAASFSGISGANVLTF. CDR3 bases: TGTGCCGCCAGTTTCTCGGGGATCTCTGGGGCCAACGTCCTGACTTTC.